Sequencing of this T cell receptor (beta chain) was carried out in a study of early T cells in non-severe SARS-CoV-2 infection. At the level of the study: Whole-blood bulk RNA, unsorted, was sequenced, and chains were unpaired.

Trimming removed 3 bases from V and 8 bases from J, with 16 bases in between. Per the germline V gene, CDR1 is SQVTM and CDR2 is ANQGSEA. The CDR3 length is 13 residues. This clonotype has more than one count but fewer than ten. The target antigen is unknown. Unique molecular identifiers were affixed to single, distinct cDNA molecules. From the 5' RACE reads, TCRdb called clonotypes with MiXCR, one entry per CDR3 protein. Of about 90,000 distinct CDR3 sequences listed, under 15% are singletons. General study findings and limits: Anti-spike CD8 responses were favored in VDJdb matching, and private and CD4 specificities were missed.

This receptor was taken from an adult who was a healthcare worker with PCR-confirmed SARS-CoV-2 infection or an uninfected control (not recorded which). Source material: whole blood. The chain links TRBV29-1 to TRBJ1-1, with D hard to call. Here the CDR3 DNA reads TGCAGCGTTGACCCCTGGACGGGCTCCGAAGCTTTCTTT. It specifies CSVDPWTGSEAFF.